This T cell receptor (beta chain) was retrieved from a study of neurological immune-mediated disorders. TCRdb fed the 5' RACE reads into MiXCR, producing one record per CDR3 protein. The table has about 59,000 distinct CDR3 sequences, around 3.5% seen once; the top ten hold approximately 3.1%. The CDR3 has 15 amino acids. V shed 1 base, J shed 10 bases, and the junction held 9 bases outside the gene matches. Germline V gene data show CDR1 as SGHRS and CDR2 as YFSETQ. This clonotype was seen at least ten times. Material: PBMCs. This TCR was sampled from a woman aged 25-40 years with multiple sclerosis. The genes are TRBV5-1 and TRBJ2-1, with 9 bases lining up with TRBD2. The CDR3: CASSLPSGTAREQFF. The CDR3 nucleotides read TGCGCCAGCAGCTTGCCTAGCGGGACCGCCAGGGAGCAGTTCTTC.